Listed below are T cell receptor beta chains from one sample, sequenced in a study of technical replicates of blood from a few donors. Here immunoSEQ multiplex PCR was the method, and the copy in TCRdb shows in-frame clones only, minus some. The repertoire holds about 80,000 clones, with roughly 96% as singletons. Sample: T cells isolated from PBMCs. These receptors all come from a human donor in good health. The CDR3 runs from the conserved cysteine through the conserved F or W. The D gene is left open where the match is weak. Expanded clones are given a class, and other clones once, few, many or no size at all.

>TRBD2|-|TRBJ2-4|TRBV4-3|16
TGCGCCAGCAGCCAAGATAGAACCCTAGCGGGAAACATTCAGTACTTC
CASSQDRTLAGNIQYF
>-|-|TRBJ2-1|TRBV14|14
TGTGCCAGCAGCCCCCTCCTTCCCTACAATGAGCAGTTCTTC
CASSPLLPYNEQFF
>TRBD2|once|TRBJ2-7|TRBV30|17
TGTGCCTGGGAGGTCCTAAACTTAGCGGGAGGGCAAGGCGAGCAGTACTTC
CAWEVLNLAGGQGEQYF
>TRBD2|-|TRBJ2-7|TRBV6-1|14
TGTGCCAGCAGGGCGGGGGGAGGGGCTTACGAGCAGTACTTC
CASRAGGGAYEQYF
>TRBD1|-|TRBJ2-1|TRBV7-9|16
TGTGCCAGCAGCCCTACCGCGGGACAGGGAATATATGAGCAGTTCTTC
CASSPTAGQGIYEQFF
>TRBD1|-|TRBJ1-1|TRBV6-1|13
TGTGCCAGCGGAGACAGGGGCTGGACTGAAGCTTTCTTT
CASGDRGWTEAFF
>-|-|TRBJ2-1|TRBV6-1|14
TGTGCCAGCGTTTCCTTCGTCTCCTACAATGAGCAGTTCTTC
CASVSFVSYNEQFF
>-|-|TRBJ2-1|TRBV29-1|14
TGCAGCGTTGAATTTCTAGCGCGTTACAATGAGCAGTTCTTC
CSVEFLARYNEQFF
>TRBD2|once|TRBJ2-2|TRBV4-1|17
TGCGCCAGCAGCCAAGAAAGGGCGGGAGGATACACCGGGGAGCTGTTTTTT
CASSQERAGGYTGELFF
>-|-|TRBJ1-1|TRBV6-1|12
TGTGCCAGCTTCAGGATGAACACTGAAGCTTTCTTT
CASFRMNTEAFF
>-|-|TRBJ2-7|TRBV4-1|15
TGCGCCAGCAGCCAGACGAAACAGGGCCCCTACGAGCAGTACTTC
CASSQTKQGPYEQYF
>-|once|TRBJ2-7|TRBV7-9|11
TGTGCCAGCAGCTCCACCTACGAGCAGTACTTC
CASSSTYEQYF